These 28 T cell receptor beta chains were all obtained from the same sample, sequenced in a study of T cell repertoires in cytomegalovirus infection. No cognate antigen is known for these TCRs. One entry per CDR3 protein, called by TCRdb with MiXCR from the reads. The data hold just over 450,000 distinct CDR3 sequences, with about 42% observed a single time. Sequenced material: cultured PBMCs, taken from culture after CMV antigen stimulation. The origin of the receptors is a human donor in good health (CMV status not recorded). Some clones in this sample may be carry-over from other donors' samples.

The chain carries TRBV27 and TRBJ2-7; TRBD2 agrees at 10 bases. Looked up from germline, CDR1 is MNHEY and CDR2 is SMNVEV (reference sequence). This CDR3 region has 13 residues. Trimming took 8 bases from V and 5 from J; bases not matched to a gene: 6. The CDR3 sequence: CASGLAVLDEQYF. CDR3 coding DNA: TGTGCCAGCGGACTAGCGGTTTTGGACGAGCAGTACTTC.

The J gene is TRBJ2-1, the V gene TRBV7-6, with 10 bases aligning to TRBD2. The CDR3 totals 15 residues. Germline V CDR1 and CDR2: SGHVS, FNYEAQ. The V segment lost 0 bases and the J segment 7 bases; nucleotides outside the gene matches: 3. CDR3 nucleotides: TGTGCCAGCAGCTTAGCGGGACTAGCGTTAAATGAGCAGTTCTTC. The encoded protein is CASSLAGLALNEQFF.

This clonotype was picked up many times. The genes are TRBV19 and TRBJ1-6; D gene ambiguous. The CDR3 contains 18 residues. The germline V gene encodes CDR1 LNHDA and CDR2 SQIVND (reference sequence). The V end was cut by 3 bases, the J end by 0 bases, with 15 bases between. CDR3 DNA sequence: TGTGCCAGTAGTATCTCAGGAACAATCAGCTCCTATAATTCACCCCTCCACTTT. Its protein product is CASSISGTISSYNSPLHF.

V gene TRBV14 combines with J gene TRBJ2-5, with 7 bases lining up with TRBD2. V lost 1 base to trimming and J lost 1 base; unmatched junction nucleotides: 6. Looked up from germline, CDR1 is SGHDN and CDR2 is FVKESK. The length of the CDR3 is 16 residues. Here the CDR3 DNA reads TGTGCCAGCAGCCAAGGGCTAGCGGAACTCCAAGAGACCCAGTACTTC. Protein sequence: CASSQGLAELQETQYF.

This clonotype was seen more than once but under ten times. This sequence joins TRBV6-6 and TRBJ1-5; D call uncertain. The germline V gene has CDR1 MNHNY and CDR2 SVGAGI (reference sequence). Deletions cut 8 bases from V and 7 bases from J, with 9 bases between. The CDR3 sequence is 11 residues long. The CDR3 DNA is TGTGCCAGCGGAGTAGGGCAGCCCCAGCATTTT. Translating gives CASGVGQPQHF.

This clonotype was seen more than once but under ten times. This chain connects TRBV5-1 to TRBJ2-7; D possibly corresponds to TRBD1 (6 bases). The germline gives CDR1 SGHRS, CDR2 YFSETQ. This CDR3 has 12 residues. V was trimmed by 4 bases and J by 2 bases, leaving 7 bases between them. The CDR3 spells CASSGDTYEQYF. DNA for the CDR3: TGCGCCAGCAGCGGGGACACCTACGAGCAGTACTTC.

DNA for the CDR3: TGTGCCACCAGTGATCCCCGTGACAGGGCCAGCAATGAGCAGTTCTTC. It specifies CATSDPRDRASNEQFF. The V and J genes are TRBV24-1 and TRBJ2-1; 7 nucleotides align to TRBD1. Germline trimming cut 3 bases from V and 6 bases from J; bases unmatched to any gene: 10. Germline V gives CDR1 KGHDR, CDR2 SFDVKD. The CDR3 loop spans 16 amino acids.

DNA of the CDR3: TGTGCCAGCAGTCCAATTGACAGGGACGGCTACACCTTC. It specifies CASSPIDRDGYTF. The J gene is TRBJ1-2, the V gene TRBV2; 7 bases align to TRBD1. The CDR3 runs 13 residues. Germline values: CDR1 SNHLY, CDR2 FYNNEI. The ends lost 5 bases at V and 8 bases at J; junction bases unmatched: 8.

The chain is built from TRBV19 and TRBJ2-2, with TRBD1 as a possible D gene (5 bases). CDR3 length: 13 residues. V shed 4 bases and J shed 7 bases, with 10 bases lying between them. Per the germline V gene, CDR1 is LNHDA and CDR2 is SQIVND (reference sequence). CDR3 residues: CASSTGQGGELFF. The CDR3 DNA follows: TGTGCCAGTAGTACAGGGCAGGGCGGGGAGCTGTTTTTT.

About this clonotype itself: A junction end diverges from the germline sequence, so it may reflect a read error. Written as DNA, the CDR3 is TGTGCCAGCAGCTTAAGGGTGGACTCACCCCTCCACTTT. Residues: CASSLRVDSPLHF. The chain joins TRBV5-3 to TRBJ1-6; D unclear. TRBV5-3 is sorted into the ORF group, with uncertain function. The CDR3 is 13 residues long.

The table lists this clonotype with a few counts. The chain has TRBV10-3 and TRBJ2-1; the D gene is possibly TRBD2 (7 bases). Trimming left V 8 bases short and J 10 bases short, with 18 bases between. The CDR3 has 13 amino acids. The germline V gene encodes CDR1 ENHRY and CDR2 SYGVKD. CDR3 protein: CAIRGASTGEQFF. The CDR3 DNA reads TGTGCCATCCGGGGGGCCTCTACTGGGGAGCAGTTCTTC.

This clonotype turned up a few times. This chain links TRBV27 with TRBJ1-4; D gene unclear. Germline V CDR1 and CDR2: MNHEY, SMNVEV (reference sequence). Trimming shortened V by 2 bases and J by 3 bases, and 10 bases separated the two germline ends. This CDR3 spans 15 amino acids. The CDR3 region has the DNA TGTGCCAGCAGTTTAACCCGTTGGGCTAATGAAAAACTGTTTTTT. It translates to CASSLTRWANEKLFF.

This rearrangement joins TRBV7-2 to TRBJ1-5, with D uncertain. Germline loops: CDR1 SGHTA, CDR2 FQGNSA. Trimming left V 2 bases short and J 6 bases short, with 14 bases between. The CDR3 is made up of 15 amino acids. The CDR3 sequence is CASSLSPPTSQPQHF. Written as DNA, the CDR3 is TGTGCCAGCAGCTTATCTCCACCTACTAGTCAGCCCCAGCATTTT.

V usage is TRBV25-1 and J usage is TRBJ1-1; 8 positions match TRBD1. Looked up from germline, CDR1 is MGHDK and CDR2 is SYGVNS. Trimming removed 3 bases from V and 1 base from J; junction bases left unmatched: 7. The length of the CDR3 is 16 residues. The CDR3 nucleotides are TGTGCCAGCAGTGATTCCACAGGGGGTAGGAACACTGAAGCTTTCTTT. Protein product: CASSDSTGGRNTEAFF.

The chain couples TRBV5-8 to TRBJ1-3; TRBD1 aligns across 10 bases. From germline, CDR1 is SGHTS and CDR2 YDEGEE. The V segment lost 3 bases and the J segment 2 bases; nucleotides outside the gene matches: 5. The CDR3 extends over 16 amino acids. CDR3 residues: CASSWTGTGAGNTIYF. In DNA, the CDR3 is TGTGCCAGCAGCTGGACCGGGACAGGGGCTGGAAACACCATATATTTT.

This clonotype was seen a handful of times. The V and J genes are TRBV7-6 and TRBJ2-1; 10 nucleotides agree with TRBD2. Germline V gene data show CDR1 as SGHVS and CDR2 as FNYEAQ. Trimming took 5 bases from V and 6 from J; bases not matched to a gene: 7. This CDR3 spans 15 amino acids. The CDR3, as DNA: TGTGCCAGCAGCGGGACTAGCGCCCGTTTCAATGAGCAGTTCTTC. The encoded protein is CASSGTSARFNEQFF. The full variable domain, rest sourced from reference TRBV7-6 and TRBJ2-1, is GAGVSQSPRYKVTKRGQDVALRCDPISGHVSLYWYRQALGQGPEFLTYFNYEAQQDKSGLPNDRFSAERPEGSISTLTIQRTEQRDSAMYRCASSGTSARFNEQFFGPGTRLTVL.

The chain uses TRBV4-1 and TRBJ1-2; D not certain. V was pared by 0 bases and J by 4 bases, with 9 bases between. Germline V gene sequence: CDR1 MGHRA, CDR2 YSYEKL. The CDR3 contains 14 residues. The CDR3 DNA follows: TGCGCCAGCAGCCAAGATCTGGCAGGCTATGGCTACACCTTC. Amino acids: CASSQDLAGYGYTF.

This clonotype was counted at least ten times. DNA for the CDR3: TGTGCCAGCAGCTTACGGGACAGGGTTAGTGGCTACACCTTC. It codes for CASSLRDRVSGYTF. V is TRBV7-8 and J is TRBJ1-2; TRBD1 agrees at 9 bases. CDR1 is SGHVS and CDR2 is FQNEAQ in the germline V gene. V was clipped by 2 bases and J by 7 bases; unmatched bases: 5. The length of the CDR3 is 14 residues. Variable domain in full (rest from reference TRBV7-8 and TRBJ1-2): GAGVSQSPRYKVAKRGQDVALRCDPISGHVSLFWYQQALGQGPEFLTYFQNEAQLDKSGLPSDRFFAERPEGSVSTLKIQRTQQEDSAVYLCASSLRDRVSGYTFGSGTRLTVV.

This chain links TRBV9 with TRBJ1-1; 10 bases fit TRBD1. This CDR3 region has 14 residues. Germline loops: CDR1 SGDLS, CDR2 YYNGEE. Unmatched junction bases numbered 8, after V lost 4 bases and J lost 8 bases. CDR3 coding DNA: TGTGCCAGCAGCTTCCAGGACAGGGGGAACGAAGCTTTCTTT. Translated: CASSFQDRGNEAFF.

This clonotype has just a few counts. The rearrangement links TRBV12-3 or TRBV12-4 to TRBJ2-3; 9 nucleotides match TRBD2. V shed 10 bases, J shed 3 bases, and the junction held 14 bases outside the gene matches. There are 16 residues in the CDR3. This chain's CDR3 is CATHLRRGGITDTQYF. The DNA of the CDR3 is TGTGCCACCCACCTCAGGCGGGGGGGAATTACAGATACGCAGTATTTT.

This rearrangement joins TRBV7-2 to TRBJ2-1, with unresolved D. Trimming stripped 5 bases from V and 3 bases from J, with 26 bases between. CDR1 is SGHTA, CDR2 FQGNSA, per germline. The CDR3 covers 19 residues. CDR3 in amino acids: CASSPPRKNLALIYNEQFF. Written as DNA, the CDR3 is TGTGCCAGCAGCCCCCCCCGGAAAAACCTGGCCCTGATCTACAATGAGCAGTTCTTC. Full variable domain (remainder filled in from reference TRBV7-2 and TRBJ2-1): GAGVSQSPSNKVTEKGKDVELRCDPISGHTALYWYRQSLGQGLEFLIYFQGNSAPDKSGLPSDRFSAERTGGSVSTLTIQRTQQEDSAVYLCASSPPRKNLALIYNEQFFGPGTRLTVL.

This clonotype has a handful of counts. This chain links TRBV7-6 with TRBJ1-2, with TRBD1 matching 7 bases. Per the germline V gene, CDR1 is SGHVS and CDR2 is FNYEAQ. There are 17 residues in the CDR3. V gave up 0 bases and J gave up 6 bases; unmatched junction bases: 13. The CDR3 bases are TGTGCCAGCAGCTTAGCCCCAAGGCCCACAGGGGTTGATGGCTACACCTTC. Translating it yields CASSLAPRPTGVDGYTF.

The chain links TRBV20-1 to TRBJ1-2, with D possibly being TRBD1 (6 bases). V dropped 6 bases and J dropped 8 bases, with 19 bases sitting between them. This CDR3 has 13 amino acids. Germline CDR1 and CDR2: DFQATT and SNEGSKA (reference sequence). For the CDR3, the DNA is TGCAGTGCAATACAGGGATTCGATGTAGGCTACACCTTC. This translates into CSAIQGFDVGYTF.

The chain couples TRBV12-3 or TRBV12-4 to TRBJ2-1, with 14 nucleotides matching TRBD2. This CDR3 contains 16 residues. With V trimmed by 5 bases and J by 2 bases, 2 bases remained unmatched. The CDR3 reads CASSTGLAGAYNEQFF. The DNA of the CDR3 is TGTGCCAGCAGTACGGGACTAGCGGGGGCCTACAATGAGCAGTTCTTC.

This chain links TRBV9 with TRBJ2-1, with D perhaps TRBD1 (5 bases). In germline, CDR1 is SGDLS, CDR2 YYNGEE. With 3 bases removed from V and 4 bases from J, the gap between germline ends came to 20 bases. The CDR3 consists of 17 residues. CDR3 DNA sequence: TGTGCCAGCAGCGACCCTTTCCCTCGGACAAAGTACAATGAGCAGTTCTTC. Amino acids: CASSDPFPRTKYNEQFF.

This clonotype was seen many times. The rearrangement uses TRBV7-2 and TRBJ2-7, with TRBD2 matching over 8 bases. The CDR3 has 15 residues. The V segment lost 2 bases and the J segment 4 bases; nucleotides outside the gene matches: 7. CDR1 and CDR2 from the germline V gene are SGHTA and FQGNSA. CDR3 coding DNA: TGTGCCAGCAGCTTATTCGGGGGGGGCCGATACGAGCAGTACTTC. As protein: CASSLFGGGRYEQYF.

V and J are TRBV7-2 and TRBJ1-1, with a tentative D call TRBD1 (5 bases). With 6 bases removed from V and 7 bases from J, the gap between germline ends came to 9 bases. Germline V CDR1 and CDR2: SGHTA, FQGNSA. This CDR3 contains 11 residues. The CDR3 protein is CASRAGIEAFF. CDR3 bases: TGTGCCAGCAGGGCAGGGATTGAAGCTTTCTTT.

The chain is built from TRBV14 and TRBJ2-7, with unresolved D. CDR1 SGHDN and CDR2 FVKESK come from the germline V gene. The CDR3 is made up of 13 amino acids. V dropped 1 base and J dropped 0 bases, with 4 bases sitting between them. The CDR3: CASSQVHSYEQYF. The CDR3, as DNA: TGTGCCAGCAGCCAAGTCCACTCCTACGAGCAGTACTTC. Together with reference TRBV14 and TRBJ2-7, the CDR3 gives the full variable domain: EAGVTQFPSHSVIEKGQTVTLRCDPISGHDNLYWYRRVMGKEIKFLLHFVKESKQDESGMPNNRFLAERTGGTYSTLKVQPAELEDSGVYFCASSQVHSYEQYFGPGTRLTVT.